Sequencing of this T cell receptor beta chain was carried out in a study of shared clonotypes between healthy human individuals. Study results and caveats: Sampling covered nothing but blood. Tissue TCR repertoires likely differ from those found in blood.

The data were produced by immunoSEQ multiplex PCR, yet TCRdb's version contains in-frame clones alone and is incomplete. This repertoire shows about 2 million clones, approximately 94% found once; its top ten account for approximately 1%. The naive CD8 fraction comprised CD45RO-negative cells positively selected for CCR7 and excluded terminally differentiated effector memory CD45RA+ cells. Comment on this clone: Its cognate antigen is unknown.

CDR3 size: 15 residues. Germline CDR1 reads SEHNR; CDR2 reads FQNEAQ (reference sequence). V trimming: 1 base; J trimming: 7 bases; junction bases outside the gene matches: 2. This TCR came from a man younger than 35 in good health. Specimen: naive CD8+ T cells sorted from blood. This rearrangement joins TRBV7-9 to TRBJ2-1; 12 nucleotides line up with TRBD2. The CDR3 spells CASSLDLAGGNEQFF. The CDR3 DNA reads as TGTGCCAGCAGCTTAGATCTAGCGGGAGGGAATGAGCAGTTCTTC.